This T cell receptor (beta chain) was observed in a study of cytomegalovirus exposure and HLA in healthy donors. The V and J ends lost 3 bases and 6 bases respectively, with 15 bases between them. Per germline, CDR1 SEHNR and CDR2 FQNEAQ (reference sequence). The CDR3 loop spans 14 amino acids. Use of 60 Vbeta and 13 Jbeta primers characterized the PCR. The assay was immunoSEQ multiplex PCR, and TCRdb's table has in-frame clones only and misses some. Counted here are about 190,000 clones, about four fifths occurring once; the ten biggest clones make up 1.7%. Study outcomes and limitations: After further analysis at a later stage, 16,951 TCR beta sequences were associated with HLA alleles at 0.05 false discovery rate.

Details on this clone: Antigen specificity is unknown.

The clonotype was recovered from a woman aged 18-35 years in good health and CMV-seronegative. What was sequenced was PBMCs. This chain connects TRBV7-9 to TRBJ2-7; D is possibly TRBD1 (6 bases). CDR3 DNA sequence: TGTGCCAGCAGCTTGGGACACGGGTCAGGCGAGCAGTACTTC. It is translated as CASSLGHGSGEQYF.